This TCR beta chain was retrieved from a study of blood T cell repertoires in COVID-19. Overall study: T cells, B-cell-depleted T cells, or PBMCs provided the cDNA or gDNA that served as material.

In the original analysis: The authors estimated nucleated cell counts from reference gene primer amplification. Assay used: immunoSEQ multiplex PCR; TCRdb lists only in-frame clones, some missing. V, J and clone size derive from that table, while D and trimming were established from the DNA sequence. The repertoire holds about 74,000 clones, with 82% as singletons. The CDR3 loop spans 15 amino acids. Per germline, CDR1 SGHVS and CDR2 FQNEAQ. Trimming removed 1 base from V and 2 bases from J; junction bases left unmatched: 2. The sample consisted of peripheral blood. This chain links TRBV7-8 with TRBJ2-7, with TRBD2 matching 10 bases. The TCR comes from a human donor in a cohort sampled during active COVID-19. The CDR3 loop is CASSLEAGGTYEQYF. The CDR3 DNA is TGTGCCAGCAGCTTAGAAGCGGGGGGGACCTACGAGCAGTACTTC.